This T cell receptor (beta chain) originates from a study of blood T cell dynamics during melanoma immunotherapy (TCRdb year 2020). Notes on the research overall: The patients had metastatic melanoma and were given first-line pembrolizumab or nivolumab plus ipilimumab as standard of care in the United Kingdom. The training cohort consisted of consecutive patients, while an additional independent group of patients from the same centre was pooled to form an external validation set. To identify early correlates of response, the study profiled peripheral T cell receptor repertoires in patients with metastatic melanoma before and after one cycle of checkpoint inhibitor therapy.

Explained via the paper, the time point label denotes: week 3, after first cycle of checkpoint inhibitor. Blood samples were taken before treatment (T0) and at week 3 (W3), following the first cycle of checkpoint blockade. Except for two patients with rapid clinical progression, response was assessed 12 weeks after the first infusion by RECIST 1.1; disease control meant complete response, partial response or stable disease. Patients were excluded for prior systemic cancer treatment, concomitant immunosuppressant therapy or synchronous other active malignancies. Bulk PBMC and plasma cell-free DNA were both sequenced for TCR beta so that circulating cells and T cell turnover could be tracked. Lymphoprep and SepMate tubes were used to isolate PBMC from blood, and red cell lysis was then performed. DNA from PBMC and sorted T cell subsets was extracted with QIAamp DNA Blood Mini kits. On this clone itself: Which antigen it targets is not known. The record has no base qualities; no much larger clone is one base away.

Every bulk PBMC sample was loaded with the same fixed amount of 350 ng of DNA. TCR beta CDR3 sequences were amplified from genomic DNA using the immunoSEQ TCRb Assay kit according to manufacturer instructions. The KAPA Library Quantification Kit for Illumina platforms was used to quantify pooled libraries by qPCR. Pooled libraries were clustered at roughly 0.6-1.1 pM and sequenced on an Illumina NextSeq 500. Per the authors' processing: Analysis of the TCR data relied on immunoSEQ ANALYZER and the R LymphoSeq package. A rearrangement efficiency score was calculated as productive divided by the sum of productive and non-productive CDR3 sequences. Within each patient, timepoints were compared pairwise for clonality, measured with the Gini coefficient, and for diversity, measured with the Renyi index at alpha=1. In LymphoSeq, clonal relatedness was computed using an edit distance of 3, and repertoire similarity was computed using the Bhattacharyya coefficient. To classify response, a linear discriminant analysis based on week-3 changes in clonality and diversity was built using the R MASS and caret packages. Not all clones reach the TCRdb copy of this immuneACCESS table, which keeps in-frame sequences only. Checked studies attribute under half of the gap to unresolved V genes and leave the rest unexplained. That table furnishes V, J and clone size, whereas the DNA furnished D and trimming. Present in this sample are around 8,000 clones, roughly 85% of which were seen just once. The ten top clones hold around 3.6% of the sample.

The CDR3 runs 19 amino acids, cysteine and phenylalanine included. The retained sequence is limited to the CDR3, 57 bases, with the frame set at the first base. CDR1 and CDR2 (ENHRY, SYGVKD) derive from the germline V gene. Trimming removed 8 bases from V and 0 bases from J; the gene matches leave 14 bases unexplained. What the study reported, not specific to this receptor: The study could not determine whether the T cell clones driving repertoire changes were melanoma-specific or reflected general immune activation. A bifurcated reorganization of the PBMC repertoire at W3, with increased clonality or increased diversity, was observed in patients who later achieved disease control, unlike in progressors. The relatively small sample size was acknowledged as something that could potentially limit how far the results can be generalized.

This sequence originates from a human donor with melanoma. Sequences were derived from blood, sampled from a patient treated with checkpoint blockade. Here the chain combines TRBV10-3 and TRBJ1-6; 9 nucleotides in the junction match TRBD1. CDR3 protein: CAIRPGTGNSGSYNSPLHF. The nucleotides are TGTGCCATCCGGCCCGGGACAGGGAATAGCGGCTCCTATAATTCACCCCTCCACTTT.